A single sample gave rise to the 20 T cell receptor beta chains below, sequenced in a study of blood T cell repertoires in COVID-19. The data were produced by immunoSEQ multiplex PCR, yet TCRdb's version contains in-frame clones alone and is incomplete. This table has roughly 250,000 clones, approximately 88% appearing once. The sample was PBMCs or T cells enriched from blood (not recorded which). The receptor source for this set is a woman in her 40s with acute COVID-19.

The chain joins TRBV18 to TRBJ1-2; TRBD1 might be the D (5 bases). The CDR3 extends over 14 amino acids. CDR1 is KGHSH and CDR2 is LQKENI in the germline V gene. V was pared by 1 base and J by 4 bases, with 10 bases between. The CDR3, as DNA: TGTGCCAGCTCACCACGGGGCATACTCTATGGCTACACCTTC. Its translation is CASSPRGILYGYTF.

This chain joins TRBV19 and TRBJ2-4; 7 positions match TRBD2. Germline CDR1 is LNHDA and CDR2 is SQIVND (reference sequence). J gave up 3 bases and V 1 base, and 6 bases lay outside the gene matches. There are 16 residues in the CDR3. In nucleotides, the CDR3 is TGTGCCAGTAGTATAGCGGGAGGAGAAAGCAAAAACATTCAGTACTTC. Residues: CASSIAGGESKNIQYF.

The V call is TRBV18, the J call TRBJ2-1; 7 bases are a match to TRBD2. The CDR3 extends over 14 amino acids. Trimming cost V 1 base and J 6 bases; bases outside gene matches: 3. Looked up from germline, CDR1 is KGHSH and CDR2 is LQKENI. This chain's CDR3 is CASSPRGTTNEQFF. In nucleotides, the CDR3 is TGTGCCAGCTCACCACGAGGGACTACCAATGAGCAGTTCTTC.

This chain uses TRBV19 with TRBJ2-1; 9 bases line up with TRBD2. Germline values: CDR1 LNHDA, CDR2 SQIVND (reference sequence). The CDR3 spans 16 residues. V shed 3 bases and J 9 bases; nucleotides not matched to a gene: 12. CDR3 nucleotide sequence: TGTGCCAGTAGTATCTCTCTGGCGGGAGGGCCGGGTGAGCAGTTCTTC. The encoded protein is CASSISLAGGPGEQFF. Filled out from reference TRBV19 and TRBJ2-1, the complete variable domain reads DGGITQSPKYLFRKEGQNVTLSCEQNLNHDAMYWYRQDPGQGLRLIYYSQIVNDFQKGDIAEGYSVSREKKESFPLTVTSAQKNPTAFYLCASSISLAGGPGEQFFGPGTRLTVL.

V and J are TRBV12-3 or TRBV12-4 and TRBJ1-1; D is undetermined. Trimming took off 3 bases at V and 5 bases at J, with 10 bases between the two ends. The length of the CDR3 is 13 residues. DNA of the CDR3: TGTGCCAGCAGTTTTCAGGTTGATACTGAAGCTTTCTTT. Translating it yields CASSFQVDTEAFF.

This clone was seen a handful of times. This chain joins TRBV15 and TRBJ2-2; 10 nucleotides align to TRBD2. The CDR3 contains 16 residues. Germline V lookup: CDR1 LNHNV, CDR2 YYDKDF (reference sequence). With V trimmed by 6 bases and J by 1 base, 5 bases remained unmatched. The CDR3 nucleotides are TGTGCCACCAGGTCTAGCGGGAGATTGAACACCGGGGAGCTGTTTTTT. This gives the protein CATRSSGRLNTGELFF. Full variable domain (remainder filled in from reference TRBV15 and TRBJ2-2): DAMVIQNPRYQVTQFGKPVTLSCSQTLNHNVMYWYQQKSSQAPKLLFHYYDKDFNNEADTPDNFQSRRPNTSFCFLDIRSPGLGDTAMYLCATRSSGRLNTGELFFGEGSRLTVL.

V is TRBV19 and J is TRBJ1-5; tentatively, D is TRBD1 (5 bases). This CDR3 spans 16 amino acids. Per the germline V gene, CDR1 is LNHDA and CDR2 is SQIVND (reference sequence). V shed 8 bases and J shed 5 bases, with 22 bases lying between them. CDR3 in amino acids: CASSLYATRGDQPQHF. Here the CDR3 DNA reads TGTGCCAGTTCTCTCTATGCGACCCGGGGGGATCAGCCCCAGCATTTT.

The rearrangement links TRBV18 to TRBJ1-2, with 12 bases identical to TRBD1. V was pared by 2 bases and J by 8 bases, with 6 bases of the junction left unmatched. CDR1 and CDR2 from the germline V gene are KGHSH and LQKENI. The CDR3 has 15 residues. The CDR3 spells CASSPIGTGGAGYTF. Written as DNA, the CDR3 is TGTGCCAGCTCACCAATTGGGACAGGGGGCGCCGGCTACACCTTC.

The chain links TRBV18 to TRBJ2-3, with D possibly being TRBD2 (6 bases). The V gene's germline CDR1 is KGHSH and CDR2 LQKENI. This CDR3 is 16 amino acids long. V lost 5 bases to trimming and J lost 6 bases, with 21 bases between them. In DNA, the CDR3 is TGTGCCAGCTCAACACTAGGGACCCAAAGCGGGGATACGCAGTATTTT. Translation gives CASSTLGTQSGDTQYF.

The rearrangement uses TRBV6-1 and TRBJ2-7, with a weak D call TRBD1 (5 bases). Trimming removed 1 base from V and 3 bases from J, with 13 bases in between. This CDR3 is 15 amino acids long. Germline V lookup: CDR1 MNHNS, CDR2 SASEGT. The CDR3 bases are TGTGCCAGCAGTGAAGGTGACAGTCAAAGCTACGAGCAGTACTTC. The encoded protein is CASSEGDSQSYEQYF.

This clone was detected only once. The CDR3 here is CASSSVSYGYTF. The DNA of the CDR3 is TGTGCCAGCAGTAGTGTCAGCTATGGCTACACCTTC. V gene TRBV2 combines with J gene TRBJ1-2; no reliable D call. The CDR3 totals 12 residues. Looked up from germline, CDR1 is SNHLY and CDR2 is FYNNEI. V was cut by 5 bases and J by 4 bases, with 8 bases left in between. Using reference TRBV2 and TRBJ1-2 for the parts outside the CDR3, the full variable domain is EPEVTQTPSHQVTQMGQEVILRCVPISNHLYFYWYRQILGQKVEFLVSFYNNEISEKSEIFDDQFSVERPDGSNFTLKIRSTKLEDSAMYFCASSSVSYGYTFGSGTRLTVV.

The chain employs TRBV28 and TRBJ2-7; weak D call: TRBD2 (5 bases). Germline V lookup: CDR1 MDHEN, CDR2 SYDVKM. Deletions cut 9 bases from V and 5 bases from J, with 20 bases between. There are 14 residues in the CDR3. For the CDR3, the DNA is TGTGCCAGTAGGTTAGAGTCGGCGGGCCACGAGCAGTACTTC. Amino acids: CASRLESAGHEQYF.

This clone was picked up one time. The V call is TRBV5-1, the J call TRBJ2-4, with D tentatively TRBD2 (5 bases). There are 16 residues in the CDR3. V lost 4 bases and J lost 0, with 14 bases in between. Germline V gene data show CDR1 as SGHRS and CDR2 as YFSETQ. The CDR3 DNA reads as TGCGCCAGCAGCCCCGCGGGTGGTCTAGCCAAAAACATTCAGTACTTC. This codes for CASSPAGGLAKNIQYF.

CDR3 sequence: CASIGRGYSNQPQHF. CDR3 sequence (DNA): TGTGCCAGTATAGGGAGGGGATATAGCAATCAGCCCCAGCATTTT. The V and J genes are TRBV19 and TRBJ1-5, with D possibly matching TRBD1 (5 bases). The CDR3 is 15 residues long. Deletions cut 7 bases from V and 0 bases from J, with 13 bases between. Germline V gives CDR1 LNHDA, CDR2 SQIVND (reference sequence).

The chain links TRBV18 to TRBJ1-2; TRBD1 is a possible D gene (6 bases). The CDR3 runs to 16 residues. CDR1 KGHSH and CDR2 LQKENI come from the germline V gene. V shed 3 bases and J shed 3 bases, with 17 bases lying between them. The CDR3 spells CASSPRGHLGDYGYTF. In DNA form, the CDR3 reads TGTGCCAGCTCACCCCGGGGACACCTCGGGGACTATGGCTACACCTTC.

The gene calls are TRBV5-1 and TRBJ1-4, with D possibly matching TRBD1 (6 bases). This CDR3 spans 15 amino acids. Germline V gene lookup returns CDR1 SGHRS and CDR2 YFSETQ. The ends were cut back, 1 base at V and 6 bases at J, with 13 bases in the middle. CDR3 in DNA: TGCGCCAGCAGCTTGCTTCGGCCAGGGGATGAAAAACTGTTTTTT. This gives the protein CASSLLRPGDEKLFF.

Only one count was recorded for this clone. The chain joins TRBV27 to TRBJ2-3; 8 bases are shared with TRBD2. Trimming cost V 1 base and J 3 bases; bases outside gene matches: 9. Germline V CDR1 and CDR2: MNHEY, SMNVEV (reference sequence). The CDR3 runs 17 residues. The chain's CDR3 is CASSLLPSSGLTDTQYF. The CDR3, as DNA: TGTGCCAGCAGTTTATTACCCTCTAGCGGGCTAACAGATACGCAGTATTTT.

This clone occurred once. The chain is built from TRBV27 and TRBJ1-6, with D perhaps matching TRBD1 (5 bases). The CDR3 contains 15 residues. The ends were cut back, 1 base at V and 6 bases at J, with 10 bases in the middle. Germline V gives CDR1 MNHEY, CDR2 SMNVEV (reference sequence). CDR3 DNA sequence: TGTGCCAGCAGTTTATACGGGCAGGGTAATTCACCCCTCCACTTT. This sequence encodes CASSLYGQGNSPLHF.

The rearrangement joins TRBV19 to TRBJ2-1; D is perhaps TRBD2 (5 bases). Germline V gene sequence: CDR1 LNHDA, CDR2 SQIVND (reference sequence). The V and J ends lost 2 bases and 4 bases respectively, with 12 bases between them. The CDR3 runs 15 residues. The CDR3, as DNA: TGTGCCAGTAGTATATCTAGCAGTCGATACAATGAGCAGTTCTTC. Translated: CASSISSSRYNEQFF.

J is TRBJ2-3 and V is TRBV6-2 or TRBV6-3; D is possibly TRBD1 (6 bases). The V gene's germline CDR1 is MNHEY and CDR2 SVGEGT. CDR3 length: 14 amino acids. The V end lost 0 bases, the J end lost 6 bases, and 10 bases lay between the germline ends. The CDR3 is CASSYSSQGDTQYF. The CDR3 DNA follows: TGTGCCAGCAGTTACTCATCGCAGGGGGATACGCAGTATTTT.